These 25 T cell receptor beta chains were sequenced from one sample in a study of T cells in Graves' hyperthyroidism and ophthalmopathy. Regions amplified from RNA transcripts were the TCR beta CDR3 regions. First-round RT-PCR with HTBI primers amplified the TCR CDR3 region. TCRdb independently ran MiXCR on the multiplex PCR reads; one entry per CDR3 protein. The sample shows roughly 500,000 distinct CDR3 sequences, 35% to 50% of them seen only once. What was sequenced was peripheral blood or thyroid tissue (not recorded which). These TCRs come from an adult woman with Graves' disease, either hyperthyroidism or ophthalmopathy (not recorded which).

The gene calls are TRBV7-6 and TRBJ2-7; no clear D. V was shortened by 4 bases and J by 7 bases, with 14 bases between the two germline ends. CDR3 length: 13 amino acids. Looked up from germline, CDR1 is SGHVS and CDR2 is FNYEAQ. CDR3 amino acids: CASSSPLLGEQYF. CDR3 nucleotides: TGTGCCAGCAGCTCCCCTCTTTTGGGAGAGCAGTACTTC.

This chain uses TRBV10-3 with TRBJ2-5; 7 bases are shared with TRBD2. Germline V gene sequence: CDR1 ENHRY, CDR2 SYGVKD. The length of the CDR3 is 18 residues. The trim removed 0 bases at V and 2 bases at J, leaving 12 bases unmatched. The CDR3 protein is CAISESYFSSGLQETQYF. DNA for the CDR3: TGTGCCATCAGTGAGTCGTATTTCTCTAGCGGACTACAAGAGACCCAGTACTTC.

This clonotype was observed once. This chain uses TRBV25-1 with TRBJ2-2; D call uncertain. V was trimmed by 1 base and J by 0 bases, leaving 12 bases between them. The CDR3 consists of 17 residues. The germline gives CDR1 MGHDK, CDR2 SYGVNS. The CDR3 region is CASSELAEPTNTGELFF. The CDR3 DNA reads TGTGCCAGCAGTGAATTGGCCGAGCCTACGAACACCGGGGAGCTGTTTTTT.

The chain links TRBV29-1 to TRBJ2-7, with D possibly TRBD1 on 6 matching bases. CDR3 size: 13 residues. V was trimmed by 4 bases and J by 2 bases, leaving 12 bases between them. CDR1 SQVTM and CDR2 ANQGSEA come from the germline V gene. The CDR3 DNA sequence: TGCAGCGTTGCGGGGCAGGGGCCCTACGAGCAGTACTTC. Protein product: CSVAGQGPYEQYF.

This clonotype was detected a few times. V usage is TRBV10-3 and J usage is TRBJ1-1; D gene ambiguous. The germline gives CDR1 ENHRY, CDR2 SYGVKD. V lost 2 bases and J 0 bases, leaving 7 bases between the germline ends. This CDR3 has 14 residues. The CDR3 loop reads CAISETPVNTEAFF. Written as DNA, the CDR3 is TGTGCCATCAGTGAGACCCCGGTGAACACTGAAGCTTTCTTT.

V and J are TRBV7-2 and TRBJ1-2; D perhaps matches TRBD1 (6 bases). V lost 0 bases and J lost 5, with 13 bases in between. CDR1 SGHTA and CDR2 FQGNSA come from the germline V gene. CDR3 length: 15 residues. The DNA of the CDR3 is TGTGCCAGCAGCTTAGCCGGGACACCGCTGTATGGCTACACCTTC. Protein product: CASSLAGTPLYGYTF.

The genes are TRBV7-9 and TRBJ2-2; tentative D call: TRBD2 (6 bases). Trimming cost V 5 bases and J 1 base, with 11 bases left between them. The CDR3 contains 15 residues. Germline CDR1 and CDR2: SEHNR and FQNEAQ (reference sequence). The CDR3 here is CASSPMGGNTGELFF. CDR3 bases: TGTGCCAGCAGCCCAATGGGGGGGAACACCGGGGAGCTGTTTTTT.

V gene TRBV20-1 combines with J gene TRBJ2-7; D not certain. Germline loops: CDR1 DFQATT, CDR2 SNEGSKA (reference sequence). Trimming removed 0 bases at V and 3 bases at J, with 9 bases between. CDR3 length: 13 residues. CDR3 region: CSARDERFYEQYF. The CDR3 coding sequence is TGCAGTGCTAGAGATGAGCGTTTCTACGAGCAGTACTTC.

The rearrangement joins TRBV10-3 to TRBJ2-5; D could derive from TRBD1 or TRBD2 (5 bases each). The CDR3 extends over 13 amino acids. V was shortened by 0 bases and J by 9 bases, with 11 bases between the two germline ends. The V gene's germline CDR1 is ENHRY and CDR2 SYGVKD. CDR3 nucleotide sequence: TGTGCCATCAGTGAGTCGAGGGAAGGGGCCCAGTACTTC. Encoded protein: CAISESREGAQYF.

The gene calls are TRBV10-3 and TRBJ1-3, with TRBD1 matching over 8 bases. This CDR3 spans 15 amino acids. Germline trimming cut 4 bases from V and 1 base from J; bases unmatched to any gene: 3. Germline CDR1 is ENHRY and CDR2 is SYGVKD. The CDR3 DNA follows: TGTGCCATCAGTGCGCAGGGGGCTTCTGGAAACACCATATATTTT. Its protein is CAISAQGASGNTIYF.

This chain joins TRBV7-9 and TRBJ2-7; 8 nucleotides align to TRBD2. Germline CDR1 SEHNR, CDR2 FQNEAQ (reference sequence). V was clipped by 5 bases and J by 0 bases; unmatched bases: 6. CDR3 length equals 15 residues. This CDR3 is CASSRSGISSYEQYF. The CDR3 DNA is TGTGCCAGCAGCCGTAGCGGGATAAGCTCCTACGAGCAGTACTTC.

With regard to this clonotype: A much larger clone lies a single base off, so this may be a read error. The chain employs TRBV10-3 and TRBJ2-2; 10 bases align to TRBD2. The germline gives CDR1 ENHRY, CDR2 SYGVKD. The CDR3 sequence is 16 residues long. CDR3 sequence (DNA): TGTGCCGTCAGTGAAACTAGCGGGACCAACACCGGGGAGCTGTTTTTT. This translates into CAVSETSGTNTGELFF.

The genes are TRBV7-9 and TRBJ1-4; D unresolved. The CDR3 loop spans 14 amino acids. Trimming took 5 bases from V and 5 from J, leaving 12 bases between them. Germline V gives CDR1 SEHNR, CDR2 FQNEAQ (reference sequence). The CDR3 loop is CASSPTEVNEKLFF. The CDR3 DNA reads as TGTGCCAGCAGCCCAACAGAAGTCAATGAAAAACTGTTTTTT.

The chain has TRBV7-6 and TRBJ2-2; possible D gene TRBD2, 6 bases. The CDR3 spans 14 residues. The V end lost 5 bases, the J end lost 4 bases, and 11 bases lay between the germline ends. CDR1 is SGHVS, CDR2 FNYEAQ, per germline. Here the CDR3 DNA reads TGTGCCAGCAGCGCCTACGGGAGCACCGGGGAGCTGTTTTTT. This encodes CASSAYGSTGELFF.

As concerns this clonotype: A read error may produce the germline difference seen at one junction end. The CDR3 loop reads CASSLTWDREGQPQHF. As DNA, the CDR3 is TGTGCCAGCAGTCTCACTTGGGACAGGGAGGGTCAGCCCCAGCATTTT. The gene calls are TRBV10-3 and TRBJ1-5, with 9 bases that match TRBD1. The germline CDR1 and CDR2 sequences are ENHRY and SYGVKD. The CDR3 length is 16 residues.

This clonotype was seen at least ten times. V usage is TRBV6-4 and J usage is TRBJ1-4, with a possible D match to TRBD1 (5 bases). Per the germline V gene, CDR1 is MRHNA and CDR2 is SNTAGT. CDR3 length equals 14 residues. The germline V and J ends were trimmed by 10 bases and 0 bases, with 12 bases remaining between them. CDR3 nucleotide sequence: TGTGCCAACATGAGGGGTGCAACTAATGAAAAACTGTTTTTT. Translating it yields CANMRGATNEKLFF.

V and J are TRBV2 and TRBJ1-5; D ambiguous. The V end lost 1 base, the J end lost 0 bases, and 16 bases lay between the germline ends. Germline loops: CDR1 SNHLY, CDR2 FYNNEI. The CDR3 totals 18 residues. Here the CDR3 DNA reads TGTGCCAGCAGTGAAGTGAGTGTGGCCCTCGGTAGCAATCAGCCCCAGCATTTT. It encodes CASSEVSVALGSNQPQHF.

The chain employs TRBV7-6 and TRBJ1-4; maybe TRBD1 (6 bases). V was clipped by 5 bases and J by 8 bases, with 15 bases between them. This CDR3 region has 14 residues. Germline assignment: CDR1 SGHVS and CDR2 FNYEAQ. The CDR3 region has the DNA TGTGCCAGCAGCATAGGGGGGAAGGGGGAAAAACTGTTTTTT. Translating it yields CASSIGGKGEKLFF. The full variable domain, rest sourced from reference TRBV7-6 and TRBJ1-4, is GAGVSQSPRYKVTKRGQDVALRCDPISGHVSLYWYRQALGQGPEFLTYFNYEAQQDKSGLPNDRFSAERPEGSISTLTIQRTEQRDSAMYRCASSIGGKGEKLFFGSGTQLSVL.

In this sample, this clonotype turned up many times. CDR3 residues: CASNHGTQAGELFF. The CDR3 region has the DNA TGTGCCAGTAACCACGGGACCCAGGCCGGGGAGCTGTTTTTT. This rearrangement joins TRBV19 to TRBJ2-2; D tentatively fits TRBD1 or TRBD2 (5 bases each). In germline, CDR1 is LNHDA, CDR2 SQIVND (reference sequence). The CDR3 is 14 amino acids. Trimming shortened V by 7 bases and J by 6 bases, and 15 bases separated the two germline ends.

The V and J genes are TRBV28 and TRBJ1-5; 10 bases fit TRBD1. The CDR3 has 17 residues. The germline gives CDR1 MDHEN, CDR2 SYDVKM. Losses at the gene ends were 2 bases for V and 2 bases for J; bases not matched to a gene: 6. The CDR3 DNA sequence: TGTGCCAGCAGTTTACCAGGACAGGGGGTGGGCAATCAGCCCCAGCATTTT. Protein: CASSLPGQGVGNQPQHF.

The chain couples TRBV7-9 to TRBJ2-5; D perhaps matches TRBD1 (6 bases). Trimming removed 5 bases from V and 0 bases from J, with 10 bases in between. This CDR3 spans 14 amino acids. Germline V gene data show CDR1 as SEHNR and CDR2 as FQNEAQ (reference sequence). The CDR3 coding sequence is TGTGCCAGCAGCCCCCGGGACAACCAAGAGACCCAGTACTTC. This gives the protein CASSPRDNQETQYF. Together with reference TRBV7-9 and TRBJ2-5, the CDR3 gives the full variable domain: DTGVSQNPRHKITKRGQNVTFRCDPISEHNRLYWYRQTLGQGPEFLTYFQNEAQLEKSRLLSDRFSAERPKGSFSTLEIQRTEQGDSAMYLCASSPRDNQETQYFGPGTRLLVL.

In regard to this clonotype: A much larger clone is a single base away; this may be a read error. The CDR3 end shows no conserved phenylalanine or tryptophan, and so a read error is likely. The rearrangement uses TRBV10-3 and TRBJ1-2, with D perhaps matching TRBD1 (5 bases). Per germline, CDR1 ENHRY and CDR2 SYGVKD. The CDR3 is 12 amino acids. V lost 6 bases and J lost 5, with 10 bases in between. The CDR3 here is CAISRTSYGYTL. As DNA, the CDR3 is TGTGCCATCAGCCGGACATCGTATGGCTACACCCTC.

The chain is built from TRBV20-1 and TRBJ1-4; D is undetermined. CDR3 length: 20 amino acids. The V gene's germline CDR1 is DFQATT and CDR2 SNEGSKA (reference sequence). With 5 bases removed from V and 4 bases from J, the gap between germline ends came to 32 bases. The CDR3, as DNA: TGCAGTGCTGGTTTGGGGTGGGGTGGAGGAAATCCCCGGCTTAATGAAAAACTGTTTTTT. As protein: CSAGLGWGGGNPRLNEKLFF.

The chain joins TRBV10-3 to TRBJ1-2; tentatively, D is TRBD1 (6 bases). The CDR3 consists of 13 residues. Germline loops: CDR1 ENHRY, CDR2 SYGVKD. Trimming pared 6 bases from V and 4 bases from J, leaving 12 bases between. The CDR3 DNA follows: TGTGCCATCAGGAAAGAGACAGGCTATGGCTACACCTTC. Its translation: CAIRKETGYGYTF.

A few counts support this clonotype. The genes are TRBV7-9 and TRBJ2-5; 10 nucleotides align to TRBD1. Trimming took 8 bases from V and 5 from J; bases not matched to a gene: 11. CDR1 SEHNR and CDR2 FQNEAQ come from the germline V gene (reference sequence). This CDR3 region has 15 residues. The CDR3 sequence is CASSQNDRGLETQYF. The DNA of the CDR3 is TGTGCCAGCTCGCAGAACGACAGGGGGCTGGAGACCCAGTACTTC.